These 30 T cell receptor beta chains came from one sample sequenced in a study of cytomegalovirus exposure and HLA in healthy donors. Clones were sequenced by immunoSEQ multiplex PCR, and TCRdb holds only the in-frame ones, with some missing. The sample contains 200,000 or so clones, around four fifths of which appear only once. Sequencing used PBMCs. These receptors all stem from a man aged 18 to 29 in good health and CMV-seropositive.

The CDR3 spells CASIRSPGVYGYTF. CDR3 nucleotide sequence: TGCGCCAGCATAAGGTCCCCAGGGGTCTATGGCTACACCTTC. This rearrangement joins TRBV5-1 to TRBJ1-2, with D possibly matching TRBD1 (6 bases). The CDR3 has 14 amino acids. Germline lookup yields CDR1 SGHRS and CDR2 YFSETQ. Deletions cut 6 bases from V and 4 bases from J, with 16 bases between.

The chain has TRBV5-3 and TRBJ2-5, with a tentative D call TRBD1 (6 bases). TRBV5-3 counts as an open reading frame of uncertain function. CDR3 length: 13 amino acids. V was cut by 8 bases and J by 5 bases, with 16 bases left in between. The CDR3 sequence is CASHRVIGETQYF. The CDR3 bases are TGTGCCAGTCACAGGGTCATCGGGGAGACCCAGTACTTC.

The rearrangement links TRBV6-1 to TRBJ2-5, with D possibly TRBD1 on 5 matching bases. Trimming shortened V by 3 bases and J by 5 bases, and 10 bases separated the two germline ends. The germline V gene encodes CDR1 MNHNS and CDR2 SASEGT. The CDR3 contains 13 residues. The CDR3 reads CASSEAGKETQYF. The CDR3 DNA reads TGTGCCAGCAGTGAGGCAGGGAAGGAGACCCAGTACTTC.

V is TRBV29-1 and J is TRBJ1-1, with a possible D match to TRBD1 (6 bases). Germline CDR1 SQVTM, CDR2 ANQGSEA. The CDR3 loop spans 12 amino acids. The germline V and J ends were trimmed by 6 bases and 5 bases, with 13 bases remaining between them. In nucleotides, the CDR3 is TGCAGCGTCCCCAGGGGCGGGACTGAAGCTTTCTTT. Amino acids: CSVPRGGTEAFF.

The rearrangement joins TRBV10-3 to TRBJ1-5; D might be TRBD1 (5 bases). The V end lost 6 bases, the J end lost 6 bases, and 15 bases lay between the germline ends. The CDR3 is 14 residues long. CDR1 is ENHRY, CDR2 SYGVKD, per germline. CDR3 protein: CAIRRGREGQPQHF. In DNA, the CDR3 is TGTGCCATCAGGCGGGGCAGGGAGGGTCAGCCCCAGCATTTT.

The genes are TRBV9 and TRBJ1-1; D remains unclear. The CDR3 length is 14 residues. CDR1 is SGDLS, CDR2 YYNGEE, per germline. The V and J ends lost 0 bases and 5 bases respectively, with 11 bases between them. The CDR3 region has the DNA TGTGCCAGCAGCGTAGGAGGGCTAGGAACTGAAGCTTTCTTT. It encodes CASSVGGLGTEAFF.

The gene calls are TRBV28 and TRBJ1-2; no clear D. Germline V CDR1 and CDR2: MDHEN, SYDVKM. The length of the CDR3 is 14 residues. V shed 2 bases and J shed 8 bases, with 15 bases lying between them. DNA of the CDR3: TGTGCCAGCAGTTTAAAACAGACCTTTTTCGGCTACACCTTC. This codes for CASSLKQTFFGYTF.

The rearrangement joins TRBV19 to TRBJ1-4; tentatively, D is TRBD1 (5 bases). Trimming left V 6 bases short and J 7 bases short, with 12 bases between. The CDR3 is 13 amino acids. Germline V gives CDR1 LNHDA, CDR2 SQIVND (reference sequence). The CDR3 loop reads CASSPQGGEKLFF. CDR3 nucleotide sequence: TGTGCCAGTAGCCCCCAGGGAGGTGAAAAACTGTTTTTT.

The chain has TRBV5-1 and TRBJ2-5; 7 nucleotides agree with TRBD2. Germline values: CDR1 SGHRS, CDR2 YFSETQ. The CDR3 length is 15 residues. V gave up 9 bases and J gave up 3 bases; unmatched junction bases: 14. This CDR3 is CATGGRRAGEETQYF. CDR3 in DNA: TGCGCCACCGGGGGGAGGAGAGCTGGAGAAGAGACCCAGTACTTC.

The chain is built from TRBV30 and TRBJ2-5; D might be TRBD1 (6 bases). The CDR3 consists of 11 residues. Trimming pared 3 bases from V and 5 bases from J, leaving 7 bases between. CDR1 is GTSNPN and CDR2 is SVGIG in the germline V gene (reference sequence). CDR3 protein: CAWRDRETQYF. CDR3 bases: TGTGCCTGGAGAGACAGGGAGACCCAGTACTTC.

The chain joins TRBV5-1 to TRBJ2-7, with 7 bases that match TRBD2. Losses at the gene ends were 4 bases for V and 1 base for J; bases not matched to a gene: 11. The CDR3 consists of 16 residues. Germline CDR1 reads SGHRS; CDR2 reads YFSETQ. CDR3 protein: CASSPPSSGRSYEQYF. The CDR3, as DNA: TGCGCCAGCAGCCCTCCCTCTAGCGGCCGTTCCTACGAGCAGTACTTC.

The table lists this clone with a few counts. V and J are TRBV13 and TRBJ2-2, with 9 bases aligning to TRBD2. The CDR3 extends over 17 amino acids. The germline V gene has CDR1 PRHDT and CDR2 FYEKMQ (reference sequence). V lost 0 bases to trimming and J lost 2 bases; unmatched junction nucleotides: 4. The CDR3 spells CASSLGVAGVNTGELFF. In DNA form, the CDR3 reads TGTGCCAGCAGCTTAGGGGTAGCGGGAGTTAACACCGGGGAGCTGTTTTTT.

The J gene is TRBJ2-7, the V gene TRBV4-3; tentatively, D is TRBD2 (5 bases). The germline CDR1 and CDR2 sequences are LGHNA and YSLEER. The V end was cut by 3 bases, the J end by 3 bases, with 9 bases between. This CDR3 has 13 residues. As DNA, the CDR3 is TGCGCCAGCAGCCAGGAACTAGTCTACGAGCAGTACTTC. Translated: CASSQELVYEQYF.

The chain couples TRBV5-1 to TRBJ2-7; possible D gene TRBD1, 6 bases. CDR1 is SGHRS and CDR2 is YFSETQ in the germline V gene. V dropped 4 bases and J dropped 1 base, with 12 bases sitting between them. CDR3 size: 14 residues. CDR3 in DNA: TGCGCCAGCAGCAACAACGGACAGTCCTACGAGCAGTACTTC. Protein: CASSNNGQSYEQYF. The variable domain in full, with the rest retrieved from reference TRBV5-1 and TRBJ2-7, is KAGVTQTPRYLIKTRGQQVTLSCSPISGHRSVSWYQQTPGQGLQFLFEYFSETQRNKGNFPGRFSGRQFSNSRSEMNVSTLELGDSALYLCASSNNGQSYEQYFGPGTRLTVT.

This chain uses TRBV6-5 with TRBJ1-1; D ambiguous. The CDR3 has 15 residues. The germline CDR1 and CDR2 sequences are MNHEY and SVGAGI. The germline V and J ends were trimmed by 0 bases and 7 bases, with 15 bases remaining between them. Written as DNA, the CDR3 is TGTGCCAGCAGTTACTCCGACACCGGGAAAATTGAAGCTTTCTTT. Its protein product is CASSYSDTGKIEAFF.

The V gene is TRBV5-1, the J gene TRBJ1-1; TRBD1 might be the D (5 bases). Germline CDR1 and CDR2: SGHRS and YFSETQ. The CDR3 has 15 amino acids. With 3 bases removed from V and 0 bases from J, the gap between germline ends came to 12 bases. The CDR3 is CASSSLGGMNTEAFF. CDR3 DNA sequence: TGCGCCAGCAGCTCCCTTGGGGGGATGAACACTGAAGCTTTCTTT.

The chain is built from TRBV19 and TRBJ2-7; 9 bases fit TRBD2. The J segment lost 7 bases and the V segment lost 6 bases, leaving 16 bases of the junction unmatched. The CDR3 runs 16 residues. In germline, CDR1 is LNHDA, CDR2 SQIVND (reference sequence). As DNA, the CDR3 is TGTGCCAGTAGGCAGACTAGCGGAGACGCTACAAGTGAGCAGTACTTC. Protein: CASRQTSGDATSEQYF.

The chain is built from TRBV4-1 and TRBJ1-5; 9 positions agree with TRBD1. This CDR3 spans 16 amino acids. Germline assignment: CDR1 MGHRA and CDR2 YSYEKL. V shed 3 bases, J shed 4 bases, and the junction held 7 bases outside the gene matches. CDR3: CASSQAGQGKNQPQHF. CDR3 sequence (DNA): TGCGCCAGCAGCCAGGCCGGACAGGGGAAGAATCAGCCCCAGCATTTT.

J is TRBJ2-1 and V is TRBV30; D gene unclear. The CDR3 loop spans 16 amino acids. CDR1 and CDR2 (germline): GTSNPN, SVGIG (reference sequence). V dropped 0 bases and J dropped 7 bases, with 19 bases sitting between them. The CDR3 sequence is CAWSVPLTDKSNEQFF. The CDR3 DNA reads TGTGCCTGGAGTGTACCCCTTACTGACAAGTCTAATGAGCAGTTCTTC. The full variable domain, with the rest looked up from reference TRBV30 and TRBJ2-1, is SQTIHQWPATLVQPVGSPLSLECTVEGTSNPNLYWYRQAAGRGLQLLFYSVGIGQISSEVPQNLSASRPQDRQFILSSKKLLLSDSGFYLCAWSVPLTDKSNEQFFGPGTRLTVL.

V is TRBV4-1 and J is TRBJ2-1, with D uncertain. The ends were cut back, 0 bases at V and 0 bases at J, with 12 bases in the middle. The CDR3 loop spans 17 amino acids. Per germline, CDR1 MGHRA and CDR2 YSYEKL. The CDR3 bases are TGCGCCAGCAGCCAAGAAGGCGGAATGAGCTCCTACAATGAGCAGTTCTTC. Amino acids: CASSQEGGMSSYNEQFF.

The CDR3 DNA follows: TGTGCCAGTAATCCGGGAGGGTGGATCGACGAGCAGTACTTC. This codes for CASNPGGWIDEQYF. The J gene is TRBJ2-7, the V gene TRBV7-2; TRBD2 matches at 8 bases. This CDR3 comprises 14 residues. The J segment lost 5 bases and the V segment lost 9 bases, leaving 12 bases of the junction unmatched. Per the germline V gene, CDR1 is SGHTA and CDR2 is FQGNSA.

The CDR3 loop reads CASSYSIQGNQPQHF. CDR3 sequence (DNA): TGTGCCAGCAGTTACTCGATTCAGGGTAATCAGCCCCAGCATTTT. V gene TRBV6-5 combines with J gene TRBJ1-5, with D possibly TRBD1 on 5 matching bases. The CDR3 spans 15 residues. Per the germline V gene, CDR1 is MNHEY and CDR2 is SVGAGI. V lost 0 bases and J lost 4, with 10 bases in between.

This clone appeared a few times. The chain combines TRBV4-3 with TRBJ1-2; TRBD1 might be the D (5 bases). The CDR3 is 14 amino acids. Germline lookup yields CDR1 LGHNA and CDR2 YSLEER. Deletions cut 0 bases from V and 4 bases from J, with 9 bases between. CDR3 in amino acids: CASSQDSGGYGYTF. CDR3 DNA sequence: TGCGCCAGCAGCCAAGATTCGGGGGGCTATGGCTACACCTTC.

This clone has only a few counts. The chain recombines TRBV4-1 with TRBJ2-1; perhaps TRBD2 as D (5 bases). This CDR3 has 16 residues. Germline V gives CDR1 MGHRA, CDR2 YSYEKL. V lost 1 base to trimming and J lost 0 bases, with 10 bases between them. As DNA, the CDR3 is TGCGCCAGCAGCCAAGGGAGCGGCAGCTCCTACAATGAGCAGTTCTTC. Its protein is CASSQGSGSSYNEQFF.

The DNA for the CDR3 is TGTGCCAGCAGCCCAGGAGGGCTCCAAACCGGGGAGCTGTTTTTT. Translated: CASSPGGLQTGELFF. The V call is TRBV7-6, the J call TRBJ2-2, with D possibly matching TRBD2 (6 bases). Germline lookup yields CDR1 SGHVS and CDR2 FNYEAQ. This CDR3 is 15 amino acids long. V lost 5 bases to trimming and J lost 5 bases, with 15 bases between them.

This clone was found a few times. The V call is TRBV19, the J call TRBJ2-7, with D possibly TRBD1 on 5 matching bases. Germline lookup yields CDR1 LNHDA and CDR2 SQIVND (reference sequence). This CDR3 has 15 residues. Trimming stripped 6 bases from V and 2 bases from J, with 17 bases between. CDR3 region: CASSPTRAPPYEQYF. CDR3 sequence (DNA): TGTGCCAGTAGCCCCACCAGGGCCCCCCCCTACGAGCAGTACTTC.

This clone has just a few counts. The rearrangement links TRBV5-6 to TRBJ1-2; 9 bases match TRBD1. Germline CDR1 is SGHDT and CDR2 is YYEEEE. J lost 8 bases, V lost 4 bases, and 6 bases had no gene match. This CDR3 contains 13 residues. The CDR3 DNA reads TGTGCCAGCAGCGGGGGGACAGGGAGAGGCTACACCTTC. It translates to CASSGGTGRGYTF. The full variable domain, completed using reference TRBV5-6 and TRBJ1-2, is DAGVTQSPTHLIKTRGQQVTLRCSPKSGHDTVSWYQQALGQGPQFIFQYYEEEERQRGNFPDRFSGHQFPNYSSELNVNALLLGDSALYLCASSGGTGRGYTFGSGTRLTVV.

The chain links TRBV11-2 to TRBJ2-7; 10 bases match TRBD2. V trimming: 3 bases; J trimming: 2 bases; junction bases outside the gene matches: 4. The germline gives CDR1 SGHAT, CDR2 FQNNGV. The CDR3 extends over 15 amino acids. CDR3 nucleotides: TGTGCCAGCAGCTTGGGACTAGCGAGTACCTACGAGCAGTACTTC. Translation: CASSLGLASTYEQYF. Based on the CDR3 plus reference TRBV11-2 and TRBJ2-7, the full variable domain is EAGVAQSPRYKIIEKRQSVAFWCNPISGHATLYWYQQILGQGPKLLIQFQNNGVVDDSQLPKDRFSAERLKGVDSTLKIQPAKLEDSAVYLCASSLGLASTYEQYFGPGTRLTVT.

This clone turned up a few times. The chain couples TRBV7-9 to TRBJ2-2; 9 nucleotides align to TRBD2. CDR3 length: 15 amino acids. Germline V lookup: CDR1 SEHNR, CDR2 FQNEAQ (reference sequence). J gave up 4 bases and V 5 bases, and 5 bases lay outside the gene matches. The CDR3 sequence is CASSVSGSGTGELFF. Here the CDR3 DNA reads TGTGCCAGCAGCGTTAGCGGGAGTGGCACCGGGGAGCTGTTTTTT.

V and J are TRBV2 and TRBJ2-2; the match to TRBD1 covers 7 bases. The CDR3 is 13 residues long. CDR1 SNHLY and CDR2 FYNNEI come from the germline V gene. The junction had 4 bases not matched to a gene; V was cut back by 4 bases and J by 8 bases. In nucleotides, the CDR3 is TGTGCCAGCAGTGCAACAGGGGTGGGGGAGCTGTTTTTT. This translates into CASSATGVGELFF.